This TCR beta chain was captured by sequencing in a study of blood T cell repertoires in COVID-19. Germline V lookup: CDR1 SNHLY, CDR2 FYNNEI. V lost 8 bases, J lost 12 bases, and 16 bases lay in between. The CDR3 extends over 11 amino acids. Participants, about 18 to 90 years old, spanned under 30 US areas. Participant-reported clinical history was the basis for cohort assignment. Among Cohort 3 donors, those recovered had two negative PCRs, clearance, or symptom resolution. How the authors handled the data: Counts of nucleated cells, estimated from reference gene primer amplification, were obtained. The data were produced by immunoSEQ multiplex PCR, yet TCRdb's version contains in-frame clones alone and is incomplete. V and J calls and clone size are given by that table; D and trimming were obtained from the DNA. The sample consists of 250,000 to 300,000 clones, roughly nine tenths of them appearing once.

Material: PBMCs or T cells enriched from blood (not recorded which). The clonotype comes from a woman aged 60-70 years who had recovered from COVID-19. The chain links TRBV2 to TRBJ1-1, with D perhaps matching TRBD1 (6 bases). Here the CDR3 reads CASPRGPETFF. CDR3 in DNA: TGTGCCAGCCCCAGGGGCCCCGAAACTTTCTTT.